The 15 T cell receptor beta chains reported below all come from one sample, sequenced in a study of blood T cell repertoires in COVID-19. TCRdb's table, derived via immunoSEQ multiplex PCR, lists solely in-frame clones and lacks some. The table includes roughly 67,000 clones, over 60% detected once. The sample taken for sequencing was peripheral blood. All receptors derive from a woman between 50 and 59 years old with active or convalescent COVID-19.

The chain employs TRBV2 and TRBJ2-7; D remains unclear. Trimming took 7 bases from V and 3 from J, leaving 10 bases between them. Germline CDR1 and CDR2: SNHLY and FYNNEI. This CDR3 is 12 amino acids long. In DNA, the CDR3 is TGTGCCAGCATCCACACAAGCTACGAGCAGTACTTC. This translates into CASIHTSYEQYF.

This chain links TRBV5-6 with TRBJ1-2; D possibly corresponds to TRBD1 (5 bases). CDR1 and CDR2 from the germline V gene are SGHDT and YYEEEE. The CDR3 is 12 residues long. The V and J ends lost 4 bases and 8 bases respectively, with 12 bases between them. This chain's CDR3 is CASSAGPRGYTF. CDR3 sequence (DNA): TGTGCCAGCAGCGCGGGACCTCGGGGCTACACCTTC.

V and J are TRBV7-3 and TRBJ2-1; TRBD2 might be the D (5 bases). CDR1 and CDR2 (germline): SGHTA, FQGTGA. Trimming cost V 2 bases and J 5 bases, with 13 bases left between them. This CDR3 has 15 residues. The CDR3 DNA reads TGTGCCAGCAGCTTACAGCGGAGCCAGAACAATGAGCAGTTCTTC. It specifies CASSLQRSQNNEQFF.

The V and J genes are TRBV18 and TRBJ2-7; 8 nucleotides match TRBD2. Germline values: CDR1 KGHSH, CDR2 LQKENI. The V and J ends lost 3 bases and 5 bases, in that order; junction bases with no gene match: 12. The CDR3 contains 16 residues. CDR3 nucleotide sequence: TGTGCCAGCTCACCCTTTCTAGCGGGTAAGAACGACGAGCAGTACTTC. Protein product: CASSPFLAGKNDEQYF.

The chain recombines TRBV5-5 with TRBJ2-1, with D perhaps matching TRBD1 (6 bases). Per germline, CDR1 SGHKS and CDR2 YYEKEE (reference sequence). The V end lost 4 bases, the J end lost 0 bases, and 11 bases lay between the germline ends. This CDR3 contains 15 residues. In DNA form, the CDR3 reads TGTGCCAGCAGCCCGCAGGGGAGCTCCTACAATGAGCAGTTCTTC. Translation gives CASSPQGSSYNEQFF.

The V call is TRBV27, the J call TRBJ1-2; TRBD1 matches 8 bases. Unmatched junction bases numbered 5, after V lost 5 bases and J lost 0 bases. Germline lookup yields CDR1 MNHEY and CDR2 SMNVEV (reference sequence). The CDR3 extends over 15 amino acids. The DNA of the CDR3 is TGTGCCAGCAGTCCTTGGACAGGGTCTAACTATGGCTACACCTTC. Protein: CASSPWTGSNYGYTF.

This clone has more than one count but fewer than ten. V gene TRBV27 combines with J gene TRBJ2-7; TRBD1 matches at 7 bases. The CDR3 loop spans 13 amino acids. V lost 4 bases, J lost 3 bases, and 3 bases stayed unmatched. Germline CDR1 MNHEY, CDR2 SMNVEV (reference sequence). CDR3 amino acids: CASSSRDSYEQYF. CDR3 bases: TGTGCCAGCAGTTCCCGGGACAGCTACGAGCAGTACTTC.

The chain recombines TRBV18 with TRBJ2-4; 9 bases match TRBD1. From germline, CDR1 is KGHSH and CDR2 LQKENI. CDR3 length: 17 residues. Losses at the gene ends were 4 bases for V and 6 bases for J; bases not matched to a gene: 13. The CDR3 sequence: CASSQQAGGTGRNIQYF. CDR3 in DNA: TGTGCCAGCTCACAGCAAGCAGGCGGGACAGGGAGAAACATTCAGTACTTC. The full variable domain, rest sourced from reference TRBV18 and TRBJ2-4, is NAGVMQNPRHLVRRRGQEARLRCSPMKGHSHVYWYRQLPEEGLKFMVYLQKENIIDESGMPKERFSAEFPKEGPSILRIQQVVRGDSAAYFCASSQQAGGTGRNIQYFGAGTRLSVL.

This clone was picked up one time. The rearrangement links TRBV7-6 to TRBJ2-3; possibly TRBD2 for D (6 bases). Deletions cut 5 bases from V and 2 bases from J, with 17 bases between. The CDR3 is made up of 16 amino acids. CDR1 is SGHVS and CDR2 is FNYEAQ in the germline V gene. For the CDR3, the DNA is TGTGCCAGCAGCCCCTGGGAGGCTGGGACCACAGATACGCAGTATTTT. Protein sequence: CASSPWEAGTTDTQYF.

The chain links TRBV11-2 to TRBJ2-7; 7 bases match TRBD2. V dropped 5 bases and J dropped 0; count of bases not matched to a gene: 1. This CDR3 comprises 13 residues. Germline V gene sequence: CDR1 SGHAT, CDR2 FQNNGV. In nucleotides, the CDR3 is TGTGCCAGCAGCCGGGACTACTCCTACGAGCAGTACTTC. Protein product: CASSRDYSYEQYF.

The V call is TRBV30, the J call TRBJ1-1; a possible D gene is TRBD1 (6 bases). Germline CDR1 is GTSNPN and CDR2 is SVGIG (reference sequence). The CDR3 runs 13 residues. The V end lost 1 base, the J end lost 1 base, and 7 bases lay between the germline ends. In DNA, the CDR3 is TGTGCCTGGAGTGCACAGGGGAACACTGAAGCTTTCTTT. Translating gives CAWSAQGNTEAFF.

This clone was seen a handful of times. The chain combines TRBV19 with TRBJ2-5, with TRBD1 matching 10 bases. V trimming: 6 bases; J trimming: 5 bases; junction bases outside the gene matches: 3. Germline CDR1 LNHDA, CDR2 SQIVND (reference sequence). The CDR3 runs 13 residues. The DNA of the CDR3 is TGTGCCAGTAGCACGGACAGGGGGGAGACCCAGTACTTC. Its translation: CASSTDRGETQYF. Supplemented by reference TRBV19 and TRBJ2-5, the full variable domain reads DGGITQSPKYLFRKEGQNVTLSCEQNLNHDAMYWYRQDPGQGLRLIYYSQIVNDFQKGDIAEGYSVSREKKESFPLTVTSAQKNPTAFYLCASSTDRGETQYFGPGTRLLVL.

This clone is termed medium-sized. The J gene is TRBJ2-5, the V gene TRBV30; the match to TRBD2 covers 14 bases. Germline CDR1 GTSNPN, CDR2 SVGIG (reference sequence). V lost 1 base, J lost 5 bases, and 6 bases stayed unmatched. CDR3 size: 16 residues. The CDR3 DNA reads TGTGCCTGGAGTGGACTAGCGGGAGGGCGGCTTGAGACCCAGTACTTC. Its protein product is CAWSGLAGGRLETQYF.

The V gene is TRBV7-2, the J gene TRBJ2-3, with D perhaps TRBD1 (7 bases). V was clipped by 5 bases and J by 6 bases, with 15 bases between them. CDR3 length: 14 amino acids. CDR1 is SGHTA and CDR2 is FQGNSA in the germline V gene. CDR3 DNA: TGTGCCAGCAGCCCCACAGGGGCGGGGGATACGCAGTATTTT. Protein product: CASSPTGAGDTQYF.

This chain links TRBV25-1 with TRBJ2-1, with D unclear. Trimming removed 4 bases from V and 0 bases from J, with 7 bases in between. Germline V gene lookup returns CDR1 MGHDK and CDR2 SYGVNS. The CDR3 length is 14 residues. CDR3 bases: TGTGCCAGCAGTGGCATCTACTCCTACAATGAGCAGTTCTTC. Its translation is CASSGIYSYNEQFF.